The 21 T cell receptor beta chains below were found in one sample sequenced in a study of cytomegalovirus exposure and HLA in healthy donors listed by TCRdb under 2017. The receptor library was made with the immunoSEQ multiplex PCR assay. For the multiplex PCR, a mixture combining 60 forward primers for TCR Vbeta segments and 13 reverse primers for TCR Jbeta segments was used. TCRdb holds this immuneACCESS table with in-frame rearrangements only. Some clones are missing; in checked studies, unresolved V genes explain under half, and the rest has no known cause. In this sample the table shows around 250,000 clones, about 93% of which occur a single time. About 1.5% of the sample rests with the top ten. Sequenced input: PBMCs. These receptors all stem from a girl aged 2-9 years in good health and CMV-seronegative.

The chain combines TRBV12-5 with TRBJ2-1, with 11 bases identical to TRBD2. This CDR3 is built from 19 residues. CDR1 is LGHNT and CDR2 is FRNRAP in the germline V gene. V shed 0 bases and J 3 bases; nucleotides not matched to a gene: 10. The DNA for the CDR3 is TGTGCTAGTGGTTTGGTACTAGCGGGAGTAATGGGGTTCTACAATGAGCAGTTCTTC. Translated: CASGLVLAGVMGFYNEQFF.

The chain recombines TRBV10-2 with TRBJ2-7, with 11 bases lining up with TRBD1. Germline V CDR1 and CDR2: WSHSY, SAAADI. The ends lost 9 bases at V and 6 bases at J; junction bases unmatched: 16. The CDR3 consists of 16 residues. The CDR3 loop is CASLNPGQGARGEQYF. The CDR3 DNA reads TGCGCCAGTTTAAATCCAGGACAGGGGGCACGGGGCGAGCAGTACTTC.

The rearrangement uses TRBV30 and TRBJ2-1; D uncertain. The V end was cut by 0 bases, the J end by 5 bases, with 11 bases between. CDR1 GTSNPN and CDR2 SVGIG come from the germline V gene (reference sequence). The CDR3 is made up of 14 amino acids. The CDR3 spells CAWSVSSIDNEQFF. In nucleotides, the CDR3 is TGTGCCTGGAGTGTATCGAGCATCGACAATGAGCAGTTCTTC.

The chain carries TRBV11-2 and TRBJ2-7, with 12 bases fitting TRBD2. The CDR3 contains 15 residues. Per the germline V gene, CDR1 is SGHAT and CDR2 is FQNNGV. Losses at the gene ends were 2 bases for V and 6 bases for J; bases not matched to a gene: 5. The CDR3, as DNA: TGTGCCAGCAGCTTACTAGCGGGAGGGCCTCGCGAGCAGTACTTC. This translates into CASSLLAGGPREQYF. Filled out from reference TRBV11-2 and TRBJ2-7, the complete variable domain reads EAGVAQSPRYKIIEKRQSVAFWCNPISGHATLYWYQQILGQGPKLLIQFQNNGVVDDSQLPKDRFSAERLKGVDSTLKIQPAKLEDSAVYLCASSLLAGGPREQYFGPGTRLTVT.

J is TRBJ1-2 and V is TRBV28; 9 nucleotides line up with TRBD1. Germline CDR1 and CDR2: MDHEN and SYDVKM. The ends lost 7 bases at V and 8 bases at J; junction bases unmatched: 8. This CDR3 comprises 13 residues. The CDR3 region has the DNA TGTGCCAGCAACGCTCGGACAGGGGAAGGCTACACCTTC. This translates into CASNARTGEGYTF.

This chain links TRBV27 with TRBJ2-2; tentatively, D is TRBD1 (5 bases). The CDR3 length is 14 residues. Trimming shortened V by 2 bases and J by 5 bases, and 9 bases separated the two germline ends. Germline V gene data show CDR1 as MNHEY and CDR2 as SMNVEV (reference sequence). The CDR3 here is CASSLARATGELFF. CDR3 nucleotides: TGTGCCAGCAGTTTAGCCAGGGCGACCGGGGAGCTGTTTTTT.

Worth noting for this clone: Other DNA sequences of this sample code for an identical CDR3. The rearrangement links TRBV18 to TRBJ2-3; TRBD2 aligns across 8 bases. V trimming: 0 bases; J trimming: 1 base; junction bases outside the gene matches: 3. There are 16 residues in the CDR3. Germline loops: CDR1 KGHSH, CDR2 LQKENI. CDR3 DNA: TGTGCCAGCTCACCACCGACGGGAGGGGGCACAGATACGCAGTATTTT. The encoded protein is CASSPPTGGGTDTQYF.

This clone is a singleton in its sample. J is TRBJ2-6 and V is TRBV14; TRBD1 aligns across 7 bases. The germline V gene has CDR1 SGHDN and CDR2 FVKESK. The CDR3 is 20 residues long. V was clipped by 5 bases and J by 0 bases; unmatched bases: 16. The CDR3 reads CASSTFGGTGELSGANVLTF. The CDR3 DNA reads as TGTGCCAGCAGCACTTTTGGGGGAACAGGGGAACTCTCTGGGGCCAACGTCCTGACTTTC.

V and J are TRBV5-4 and TRBJ2-7; 8 bases align to TRBD1. The CDR3 sequence is 17 residues long. Losses at the gene ends were 4 bases for V and 2 bases for J; bases not matched to a gene: 14. Germline CDR1 and CDR2: SGHNT and YYREEE (reference sequence). The CDR3 DNA follows: TGTGCCAGCAGCCGAAGGCCCGGACAGGGTAGCACCTACGAGCAGTACTTC. Residues: CASSRRPGQGSTYEQYF.

The gene calls are TRBV7-9 and TRBJ2-7, with 8 bases lining up with TRBD2. The CDR3 is made up of 14 amino acids. Germline CDR1 reads SEHNR; CDR2 reads FQNEAQ (reference sequence). Trimming removed 5 bases from V and 2 bases from J; junction bases left unmatched: 5. This chain's CDR3 is CASSTGGGTYEQYF. The CDR3 region has the DNA TGTGCCAGCAGCACGGGCGGGGGGACCTACGAGCAGTACTTC. Combining the CDR3 with reference TRBV7-9 and TRBJ2-7 gives the whole variable domain DTGVSQNPRHKITKRGQNVTFRCDPISEHNRLYWYRQTLGQGPEFLTYFQNEAQLEKSRLLSDRFSAERPKGSFSTLEIQRTEQGDSAMYLCASSTGGGTYEQYFGPGTRLTVT.

The CDR3 region has the DNA TGCGCCAGCAGCCAAGGCGCTAGCGTCACGTACGAGCAGTACTTC. Translation gives CASSQGASVTYEQYF. The chain employs TRBV4-1 and TRBJ2-7; tentatively, D is TRBD2 (6 bases). V lost 1 base to trimming and J lost 4 bases, with 14 bases between them. The CDR3 spans 15 residues. Germline CDR1 is MGHRA and CDR2 is YSYEKL.

This CDR3 reads CASSVANSFNEQFF. DNA for the CDR3: TGTGCCAGCAGCGTAGCTAATAGTTTCAATGAGCAGTTCTTC. This chain connects TRBV9 to TRBJ2-1; no definite D call. CDR1 and CDR2 (germline): SGDLS, YYNGEE. V was shortened by 0 bases and J by 6 bases, with 10 bases between the two germline ends. The CDR3 length is 14 residues.

The rearrangement uses TRBV11-2 and TRBJ2-7, with TRBD1 matching 9 bases. This CDR3 spans 13 amino acids. The V gene end was trimmed by 5 bases and the J gene end by 6 bases; junction bases not matched to a gene: 5. Germline CDR1 and CDR2: SGHAT and FQNNGV. The CDR3 protein is CASSTGQGSEQYF. The DNA for the CDR3 is TGTGCCAGCAGCACCGGACAGGGGAGCGAGCAGTACTTC.

The CDR3 nucleotides read TGTGCCAGCTCACCACTAGGGACTTCCTACGAGCAGTACTTC. It codes for CASSPLGTSYEQYF. The V call is TRBV18, the J call TRBJ2-7; D might be TRBD2 (6 bases). The ends were cut back, 1 base at V and 1 base at J, with 8 bases in the middle. From germline, CDR1 is KGHSH and CDR2 LQKENI. The CDR3 covers 14 residues.

The rearrangement joins TRBV5-1 to TRBJ1-6, with 9 bases identical to TRBD1. Germline V CDR1 and CDR2: SGHRS, YFSETQ. V lost 4 bases and J lost 11; bases outside the gene matches: 10. The CDR3 consists of 15 residues. The CDR3 here is CASSPRTGDGTPLHF. CDR3 sequence (DNA): TGCGCCAGCAGCCCCCGGACAGGGGATGGGACACCCCTCCACTTT.

The V gene is TRBV6-6, the J gene TRBJ1-2, with a weak D call TRBD1 (6 bases). The CDR3 contains 13 residues. V gave up 6 bases and J gave up 3 bases, with 11 bases separating them. From germline, CDR1 is MNHNY and CDR2 SVGAGI (reference sequence). This chain's CDR3 is CASRPDSDYGYTF. The CDR3 nucleotides read TGTGCCAGCAGACCGGACAGCGACTATGGCTACACCTTC.

This chain uses TRBV28 with TRBJ2-1; tentative D call: TRBD1 (6 bases). Trimming took 2 bases from V and 7 from J, leaving 15 bases between them. This CDR3 region has 15 residues. Germline V lookup: CDR1 MDHEN, CDR2 SYDVKM. CDR3: CASSLQGTSKNEQFF. In nucleotides, the CDR3 is TGTGCCAGCAGTTTACAGGGGACCTCGAAGAATGAGCAGTTCTTC.

The CDR3 spells CASGYTGELFF. The CDR3 bases are TGTGCCAGCGGCTACACCGGGGAGCTGTTTTTT. V is TRBV27 and J is TRBJ2-2; no definite D call. Germline CDR1 reads MNHEY; CDR2 reads SMNVEV (reference sequence). Trimming cost V 8 bases and J 3 bases, with 4 bases left between them. This CDR3 comprises 11 residues.

J is TRBJ2-1 and V is TRBV11-3, with 10 bases lining up with TRBD2. This CDR3 is built from 17 residues. Trimming removed 4 bases from V and 4 bases from J; junction bases left unmatched: 10. Germline CDR1 is SGHNT and CDR2 is YENEEA. The CDR3 loop is CASSSGVAGGLYNEQFF. CDR3 bases: TGTGCCAGCAGCTCAGGGGTAGCGGGGGGTTTATACAATGAGCAGTTCTTC.

V usage is TRBV27 and J usage is TRBJ1-3, with a weak D call TRBD1 (6 bases). V was trimmed by 5 bases and J by 4 bases, leaving 12 bases between them. This CDR3 is 14 amino acids long. In germline, CDR1 is MNHEY, CDR2 SMNVEV (reference sequence). The chain's CDR3 is CASSPLGTGNTIYF. In nucleotides, the CDR3 is TGTGCCAGCAGTCCTCTCGGGACAGGAAACACCATATATTTT.

The CDR3 reads CASLFGNYGYTF. CDR3 nucleotide sequence: TGTGCCAGCCTTTTCGGGAACTATGGCTACACCTTC. The rearrangement links TRBV30 to TRBJ1-2; D remains ambiguous. The CDR3 has 12 amino acids. Germline assignment: CDR1 GTSNPN and CDR2 SVGIG (reference sequence). Trimming removed 8 bases at V and 2 bases at J, with 12 bases between.